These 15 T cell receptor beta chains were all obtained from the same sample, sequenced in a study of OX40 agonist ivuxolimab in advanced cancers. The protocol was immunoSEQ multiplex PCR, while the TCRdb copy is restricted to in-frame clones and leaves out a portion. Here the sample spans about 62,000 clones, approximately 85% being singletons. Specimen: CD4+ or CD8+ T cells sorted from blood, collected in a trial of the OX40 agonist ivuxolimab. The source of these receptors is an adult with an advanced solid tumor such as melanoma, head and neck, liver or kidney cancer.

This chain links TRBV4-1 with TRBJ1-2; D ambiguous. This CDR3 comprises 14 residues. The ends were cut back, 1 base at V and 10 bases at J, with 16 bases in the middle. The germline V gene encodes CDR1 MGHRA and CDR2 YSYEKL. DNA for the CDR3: TGCGCCAGCAGCCAAGGGATTAACCTTCCTGACTACACCTTC. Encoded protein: CASSQGINLPDYTF.

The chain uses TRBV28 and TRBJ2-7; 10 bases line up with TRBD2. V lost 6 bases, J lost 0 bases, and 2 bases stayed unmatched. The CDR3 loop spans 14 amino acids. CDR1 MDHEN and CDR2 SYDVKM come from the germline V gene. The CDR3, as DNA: TGTGCCAGCAGAACTAGCGGGGCCTCCTACGAGCAGTACTTC. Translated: CASRTSGASYEQYF.

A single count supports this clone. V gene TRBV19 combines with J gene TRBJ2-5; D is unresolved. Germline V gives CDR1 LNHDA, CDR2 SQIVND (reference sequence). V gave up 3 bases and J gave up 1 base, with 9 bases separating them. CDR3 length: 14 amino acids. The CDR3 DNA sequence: TGTGCCAGTAGTATTGGCAATTTCCAAGAGACCCAGTACTTC. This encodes CASSIGNFQETQYF.

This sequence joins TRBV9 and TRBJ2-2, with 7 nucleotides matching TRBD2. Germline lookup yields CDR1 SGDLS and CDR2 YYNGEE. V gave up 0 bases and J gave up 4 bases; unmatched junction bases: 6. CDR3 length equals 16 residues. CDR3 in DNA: TGTGCCAGCAGCGTAGCTGGCGGGAGCGTCACCGGGGAGCTGTTTTTT. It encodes CASSVAGGSVTGELFF.

CDR3 nucleotides: TGTGCCAGCAGACCCGACAGTTTCATCGAGCAGTACTTC. It specifies CASRPDSFIEQYF. The gene calls are TRBV2 and TRBJ2-7, with D perhaps TRBD1 (5 bases). There are 13 residues in the CDR3. The V end was cut by 6 bases, the J end by 6 bases, with 15 bases between. The germline V gene has CDR1 SNHLY and CDR2 FYNNEI.

The CDR3 DNA follows: TGTGCCAGCATCGGGACTAGCTCTGGGGCCAACGTCCTGACTTTC. Protein product: CASIGTSSGANVLTF. The chain is built from TRBV2 and TRBJ2-6; 8 bases map to TRBD2. The CDR3 sequence is 15 residues long. Trimming took 7 bases from V and 0 from J; bases not matched to a gene: 2. The germline CDR1 and CDR2 sequences are SNHLY and FYNNEI.

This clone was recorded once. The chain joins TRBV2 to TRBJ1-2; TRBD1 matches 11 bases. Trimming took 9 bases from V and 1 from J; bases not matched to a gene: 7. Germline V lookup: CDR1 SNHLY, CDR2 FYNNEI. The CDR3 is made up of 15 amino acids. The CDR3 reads CARGGQGASNYGYTF. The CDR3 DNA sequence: TGTGCCAGGGGAGGACAGGGGGCGAGTAACTATGGCTACACCTTC.

The CDR3 DNA reads TGTGCCAGCAGCTTAGACGCAACCGGGGAGCTGTTTTTT. Its protein is CASSLDATGELFF. The rearrangement joins TRBV7-9 to TRBJ2-2; D is undetermined. Deletions cut 1 base from V and 5 bases from J, with 5 bases between. Germline V lookup: CDR1 SEHNR, CDR2 FQNEAQ (reference sequence). CDR3 length equals 13 residues.

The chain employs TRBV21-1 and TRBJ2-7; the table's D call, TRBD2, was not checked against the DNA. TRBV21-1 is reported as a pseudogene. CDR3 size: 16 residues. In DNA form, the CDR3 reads TGTGCCAGCAGCAAAGACCAAAAAAGGAGCTCCTACGAGCAGTACTTC. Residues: CASSKDQKRSSYEQYF.

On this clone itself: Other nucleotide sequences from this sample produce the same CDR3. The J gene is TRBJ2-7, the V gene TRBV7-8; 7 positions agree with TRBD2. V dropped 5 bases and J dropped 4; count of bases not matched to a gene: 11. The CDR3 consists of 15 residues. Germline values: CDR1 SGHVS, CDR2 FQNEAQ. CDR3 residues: CASSPGLAGAYEQYF. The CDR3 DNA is TGTGCCAGCAGCCCCGGACTGGCGGGAGCATACGAGCAGTACTTC.

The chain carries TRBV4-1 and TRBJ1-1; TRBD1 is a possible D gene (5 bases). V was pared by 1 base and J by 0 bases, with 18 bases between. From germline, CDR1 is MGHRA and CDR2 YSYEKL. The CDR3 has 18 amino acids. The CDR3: CASSQVEGTISLNTEAFF. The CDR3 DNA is TGCGCCAGCAGCCAAGTGGAGGGGACTATATCCCTGAACACTGAAGCTTTCTTT.

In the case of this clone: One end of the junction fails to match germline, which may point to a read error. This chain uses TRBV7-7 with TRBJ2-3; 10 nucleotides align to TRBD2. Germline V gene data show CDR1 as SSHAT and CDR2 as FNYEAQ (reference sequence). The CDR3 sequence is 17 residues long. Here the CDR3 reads CASSLGIAGGQGGTQYF. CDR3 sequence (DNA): TGTGCTAGCAGCTTAGGAATAGCGGGGGGCCAAGGAGGTACGCAGTATTTT.

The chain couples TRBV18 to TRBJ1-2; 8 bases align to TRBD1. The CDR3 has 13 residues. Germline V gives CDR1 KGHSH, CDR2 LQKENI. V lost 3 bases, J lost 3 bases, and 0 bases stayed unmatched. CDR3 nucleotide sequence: TGTGCCAGCTCACCGGACAGGGACTATGGCTACACCTTC. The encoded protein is CASSPDRDYGYTF.

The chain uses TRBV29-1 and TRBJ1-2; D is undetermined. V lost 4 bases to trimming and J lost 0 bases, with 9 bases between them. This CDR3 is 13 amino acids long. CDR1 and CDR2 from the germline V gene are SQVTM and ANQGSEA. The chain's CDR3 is CSVGERTNYGYTF. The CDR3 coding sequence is TGCAGCGTTGGGGAGAGGACTAACTATGGCTACACCTTC.

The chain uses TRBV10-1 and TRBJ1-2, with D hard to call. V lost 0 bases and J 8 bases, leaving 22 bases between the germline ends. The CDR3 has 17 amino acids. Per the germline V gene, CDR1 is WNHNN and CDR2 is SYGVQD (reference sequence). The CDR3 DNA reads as TGCGCCAGCAGTGAGTCGAGGCCGCCGCCCTCTGCCCTAGGCTACACCTTC. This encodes CASSESRPPPSALGYTF.